A single sample gave rise to the 22 T cell receptor beta chains below, sequenced in a study of cytomegalovirus exposure and HLA in healthy donors (dated 2017 in TCRdb). The library was obtained by the immunoSEQ multiplex PCR assay. For the multiplex PCR, a mixture combining 60 forward primers for TCR Vbeta segments and 13 reverse primers for TCR Jbeta segments was used. TCRdb re-hosts the immuneACCESS table, in-frame sequences only. Its copies lack some clones; in the studies checked, an unresolved V gene accounts for under half of them, and the cause for the rest is not known. A total of approximately 170,000 clones appear in this sample, 60% to 80% of them only once. Roughly 1.6% of the sample comes from the top ten. Material: PBMCs. The receptors were gathered from a woman between 18 and 29 years old in good health and CMV-seronegative.

This rearrangement joins TRBV4-3 to TRBJ1-2; TRBD1 might be the D (6 bases). The V and J ends lost 5 bases and 7 bases respectively, with 20 bases between them. Germline V CDR1 and CDR2: LGHNA, YSLEER. The CDR3 has 15 amino acids. The CDR3 reads CASSWKGGDGSGYTF. The CDR3 DNA follows: TGCGCCAGCAGCTGGAAGGGGGGGGATGGGTCTGGCTACACCTTC.

This clone turned up a few times. The J gene is TRBJ2-5, the V gene TRBV11-2, with TRBD2 matching 12 bases. The CDR3 consists of 18 residues. The trim removed 4 bases at V and 2 bases at J, leaving 11 bases unmatched. CDR1 and CDR2 (germline): SGHAT, FQNNGV. CDR3 in amino acids: CASSSGLAGVGYQETQYF. DNA for the CDR3: TGTGCCAGCAGCTCGGGACTAGCGGGTGTGGGATATCAAGAGACCCAGTACTTC.

V usage is TRBV9 and J usage is TRBJ1-2; D call uncertain. The V gene's germline CDR1 is SGDLS and CDR2 YYNGEE. With 4 bases removed from V and 2 bases from J, the gap between germline ends came to 9 bases. The CDR3 has 13 residues. The CDR3 spells CASSPSGNYGYTF. Written as DNA, the CDR3 is TGTGCCAGCAGCCCTTCGGGGAACTATGGCTACACCTTC.

A single count supports this clone. V is TRBV6-1 and J is TRBJ1-2; 7 bases match TRBD1. CDR1 is MNHNS and CDR2 is SASEGT in the germline V gene. The junction had 7 bases not matched to a gene; V was cut back by 1 base and J by 8 bases. CDR3 size: 14 residues. The CDR3 DNA reads TGTGCCAGCAGTGAAGGAGGGGGCCGATGGGGCTACACCTTC. It codes for CASSEGGGRWGYTF.

The V gene is TRBV28, the J gene TRBJ2-7, with 9 positions matching TRBD1. CDR1 is MDHEN and CDR2 is SYDVKM in the germline V gene. V was clipped by 3 bases and J by 5 bases; unmatched bases: 2. The CDR3 totals 13 residues. For the CDR3, the DNA is TGTGCCAGCAGTTTGGGACAGGGAAACGAGCAGTACTTC. It encodes CASSLGQGNEQYF.

This clone was picked up a small number of times. The gene calls are TRBV29-1 and TRBJ2-2; TRBD2 matches 9 bases. The CDR3 is made up of 16 amino acids. The trim removed 7 bases at V and 0 bases at J, leaving 9 bases unmatched. Germline loops: CDR1 SQVTM, CDR2 ANQGSEA. CDR3 DNA: TGCAGCGCCCGTTCAGCGGGAGGAACGAACACCGGGGAGCTGTTTTTT. Translating it yields CSARSAGGTNTGELFF.

The chain is built from TRBV14 and TRBJ1-1; 7 nucleotides line up with TRBD1. J lost 5 bases, V lost 4 bases, and 10 bases had no gene match. Germline CDR1 reads SGHDN; CDR2 reads FVKESK. The CDR3 has 15 residues. The CDR3 bases are TGTGCCAGCAGCCGCCCCAGGGGGTCTTTAACTGAAGCTTTCTTT. The encoded protein is CASSRPRGSLTEAFF.

This clone showed up just once. The V gene is TRBV4-2, the J gene TRBJ1-4; D possibly corresponds to TRBD1 (5 bases). CDR3 size: 17 residues. Trimming shortened V by 3 bases and J by 0 bases, and 14 bases separated the two germline ends. CDR1 and CDR2 (germline): LGHNA, YNFKEQ. In DNA form, the CDR3 reads TGTGCCAGCAGCCACCTAACCGACAGAGCAACTAATGAAAAACTGTTTTTT. This codes for CASSHLTDRATNEKLFF.

V and J are TRBV30 and TRBJ2-2, with TRBD2 matching over 8 bases. The CDR3 runs 14 residues. Germline trimming cut 1 base from V and 6 bases from J; bases unmatched to any gene: 4. The germline V gene encodes CDR1 GTSNPN and CDR2 SVGIG (reference sequence). In DNA, the CDR3 is TGTGCCTGGAGTGACGGGAGGGCCTCCGGGGAGCTGTTTTTT. This encodes CAWSDGRASGELFF.

The chain uses TRBV5-1 and TRBJ2-3, with 11 bases matching TRBD2. This CDR3 comprises 16 residues. CDR1 is SGHRS, CDR2 YFSETQ, per germline. V dropped 1 base and J dropped 5; count of bases not matched to a gene: 6. The CDR3, as DNA: TGCGCCAGCAGCTTGTCCCTAGCGGGAGGAAGAGATACGCAGTATTTT. Amino acids: CASSLSLAGGRDTQYF.

The chain is built from TRBV28 and TRBJ2-7; TRBD1 agrees at 7 bases. The length of the CDR3 is 14 residues. Germline CDR1 reads MDHEN; CDR2 reads SYDVKM. V shed 2 bases, J shed 2 bases, and the junction held 3 bases outside the gene matches. CDR3 amino acids: CASSLVGQAYEQYF. The CDR3 region has the DNA TGTGCCAGCAGTTTAGTCGGACAGGCCTACGAGCAGTACTTC.

This clone occurred a few times. This chain uses TRBV7-9 with TRBJ1-1, with a possible D match to TRBD1 (6 bases). Germline CDR1 SEHNR, CDR2 FQNEAQ (reference sequence). The CDR3 spans 13 residues. V lost 5 bases, J lost 14 bases, and 21 bases lay in between. The CDR3: CASSPSPGGGGFF. In DNA, the CDR3 is TGTGCCAGCAGCCCGAGCCCGGGGGGAGGGGGATTCTTT. Looking up the rest from reference TRBV7-9 and TRBJ1-1 gives the full variable domain: DTGVSQNPRHKITKRGQNVTFRCDPISEHNRLYWYRQTLGQGPEFLTYFQNEAQLEKSRLLSDRFSAERPKGSFSTLEIQRTEQGDSAMYLCASSPSPGGGGFFGQGTRLTVV.

The genes are TRBV2 and TRBJ2-1, with 10 nucleotides matching TRBD1. The J segment lost 3 bases and the V segment lost 7 bases, leaving 6 bases of the junction unmatched. Germline V lookup: CDR1 SNHLY, CDR2 FYNNEI. The CDR3 extends over 15 amino acids. The CDR3 DNA is TGTGCCAGCATGGGACAGGGGTCAGGCTACAATGAGCAGTTCTTC. Encoded protein: CASMGQGSGYNEQFF.

This chain connects TRBV5-1 to TRBJ2-3, with a weak D call TRBD2 (6 bases). The CDR3 contains 16 residues. V lost 4 bases, J lost 0 bases, and 15 bases lay in between. Per the germline V gene, CDR1 is SGHRS and CDR2 is YFSETQ. CDR3 DNA sequence: TGCGCCAGCAGCCGGACGGGACTCCACAGCACAGATACGCAGTATTTT. This codes for CASSRTGLHSTDTQYF.

The chain combines TRBV5-1 with TRBJ2-2; 13 nucleotides line up with TRBD2. V shed 2 bases and J 3 bases; nucleotides not matched to a gene: 1. The germline V gene encodes CDR1 SGHRS and CDR2 YFSETQ. The CDR3 extends over 16 amino acids. The CDR3, as DNA: TGCGCCAGCAGCTTACTAGCGGGGGGGGACACCGGGGAGCTGTTTTTT. Translating it yields CASSLLAGGDTGELFF.

Only a few counts were recorded for this clone. V is TRBV5-6 and J is TRBJ1-6; D is possibly TRBD1 (5 bases). CDR1 is SGHDT and CDR2 is YYEEEE in the germline V gene. V was shortened by 4 bases and J by 0 bases, with 11 bases between the two germline ends. The length of the CDR3 is 16 residues. CDR3 region: CASSTAGRSYNSPLHF. Here the CDR3 DNA reads TGTGCCAGCAGCACGGCAGGGCGCTCCTATAATTCACCCCTCCACTTT. The whole variable domain, filled in from reference TRBV5-6 and TRBJ1-6, reads DAGVTQSPTHLIKTRGQQVTLRCSPKSGHDTVSWYQQALGQGPQFIFQYYEEEERQRGNFPDRFSGHQFPNYSSELNVNALLLGDSALYLCASSTAGRSYNSPLHFGNGTRLTVT.

The chain uses TRBV5-5 and TRBJ1-1, with D possibly TRBD1 on 6 matching bases. Germline V CDR1 and CDR2: SGHKS, YYEKEE (reference sequence). This CDR3 is built from 14 residues. The ends were cut back, 4 bases at V and 5 bases at J, with 15 bases in the middle. The CDR3 region is CASSTSGVGTEAFF. The CDR3 DNA is TGTGCCAGCAGCACCTCAGGGGTGGGGACTGAAGCTTTCTTT.

The chain combines TRBV6-1 with TRBJ2-7; D is undetermined. The CDR3 has 14 amino acids. CDR1 is MNHNS, CDR2 SASEGT, per germline. The V and J ends lost 2 bases and 2 bases respectively, with 10 bases between them. The CDR3 spells CASSEFPETYEQYF. The CDR3 DNA follows: TGTGCCAGCAGTGAATTTCCCGAGACCTACGAGCAGTACTTC.

The V gene is TRBV25-1, the J gene TRBJ2-3, with D uncertain. CDR3 length equals 12 residues. Trimming pared 6 bases from V and 2 bases from J, leaving 6 bases between. Germline values: CDR1 MGHDK, CDR2 SYGVNS. The CDR3 DNA reads as TGTGCCAGCAGGCAGTTCACAGATACGCAGTATTTT. Amino acids: CASRQFTDTQYF.

V gene TRBV23-1 combines with J gene TRBJ2-3, with 11 bases fitting TRBD2. TRBV23-1 belongs to the ORF category, with a function that is uncertain. This CDR3 contains 18 residues. V was clipped by 0 bases and J by 5 bases; unmatched bases: 10. CDR3 loop: CASSQSPASGRRGDTQYF. DNA for the CDR3: TGCGCCAGCAGTCAATCTCCGGCTAGCGGGAGGAGGGGAGATACGCAGTATTTT.

The rearrangement joins TRBV7-9 to TRBJ2-7, with TRBD2 matching over 7 bases. The CDR3 is 16 amino acids. J lost 0 bases, V lost 5 bases, and 10 bases had no gene match. CDR1 SEHNR and CDR2 FQNEAQ come from the germline V gene (reference sequence). The CDR3 DNA reads as TGTGCCAGCAGCGACTCCGGGACTATACTCTCCTACGAGCAGTACTTC. Translation: CASSDSGTILSYEQYF.

This chain uses TRBV6-1 with TRBJ2-1; D is perhaps TRBD1 (5 bases). V shed 7 bases and J shed 2 bases, with 15 bases lying between them. The V gene's germline CDR1 is MNHNS and CDR2 SASEGT. This CDR3 contains 15 residues. CDR3 in amino acids: CASILGAETYNEQFF. The CDR3 nucleotides read TGTGCCAGCATCCTAGGGGCGGAAACCTACAATGAGCAGTTCTTC.